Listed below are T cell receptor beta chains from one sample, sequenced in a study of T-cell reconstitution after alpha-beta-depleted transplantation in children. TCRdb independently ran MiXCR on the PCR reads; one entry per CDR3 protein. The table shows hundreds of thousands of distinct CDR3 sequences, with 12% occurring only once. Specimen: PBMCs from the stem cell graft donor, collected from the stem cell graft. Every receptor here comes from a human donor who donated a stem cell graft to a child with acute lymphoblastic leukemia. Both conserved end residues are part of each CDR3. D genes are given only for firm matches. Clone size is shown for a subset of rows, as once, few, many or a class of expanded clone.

CDR3 DNA: TGTGCCAGCAGTTACTCTGCGAGTGAGCAGTTCTTC
CDR3 protein: CASSYSASEQFF
J gene: TRBJ2-1
D gene: -
V gene: TRBV6-6
clone size: -

CDR3 DNA: TGCAGTGCTTCATCGACAGGGAGAGAGACCCAGTACTTC
CDR3 protein: CSASSTGRETQYF
J gene: TRBJ2-5
D gene: TRBD1
V gene: TRBV20-1
clone size: many

CDR3 DNA: TGCGCCAGCAGCCAAGACCTAGCGGGGGGGCCAGATACGCAGTATTTT
CDR3 protein: CASSQDLAGGPDTQYF
J gene: TRBJ2-3
D gene: TRBD2
V gene: TRBV4-3
clone size: many

CDR3 DNA: TGCGCCAGCAGCCCAACAGGGGTTGATGGCTATGGCTACACCTTC
CDR3 protein: CASSPTGVDGYGYTF
J gene: TRBJ1-2
D gene: TRBD1
V gene: TRBV5-1
clone size: many

CDR3 DNA: TGTGCCAGTAGTATCCGGGACAGGTCAACAGATACGCAGTATTTT
CDR3 protein: CASSIRDRSTDTQYF
J gene: TRBJ2-3
D gene: TRBD1
V gene: TRBV19
clone size: -

CDR3 DNA: TGTGCCAGCAGCGATAGGGAAAGGAACACTGAAGCTTTCTTT
CDR3 protein: CASSDRERNTEAFF
J gene: TRBJ1-1
D gene: -
V gene: TRBV9
clone size: many

CDR3 DNA: TGTGCCACCTCGGGGGGGCCTTACAATGAGCAGTTCTTC
CDR3 protein: CATSGGPYNEQFF
J gene: TRBJ2-1
D gene: TRBD2
V gene: TRBV24-1
clone size: many

CDR3 DNA: TGTGCCAGCAGCCCTTCCCAGGGGGGTGAAGCTTTCTTT
CDR3 protein: CASSPSQGGEAFF
J gene: TRBJ1-1
D gene: TRBD1
V gene: TRBV7-3
clone size: -

CDR3 DNA: TGTGCCAGCAGCCCGGGGGGACTAGCTGCCGGGGAGCTGTTTTTT
CDR3 protein: CASSPGGLAAGELFF
J gene: TRBJ2-2
D gene: TRBD2
V gene: TRBV4-2
clone size: many

CDR3 DNA: TGCAGTGCCCCTGCGCCCACTCCCAATCAGCCCCAGCATTTT
CDR3 protein: CSAPAPTPNQPQHF
J gene: TRBJ1-5
D gene: -
V gene: TRBV20-1
clone size: many

CDR3 DNA: TGTGCCATCAGTGGGACAGGGAACCAGGAGACCCAGTACTTC
CDR3 protein: CAISGTGNQETQYF
J gene: TRBJ2-5
D gene: TRBD1
V gene: TRBV10-3
clone size: many

CDR3 DNA: TGTGCCAGCAGCCGCCAAATCCCAGATACGCAGTATTTT
CDR3 protein: CASSRQIPDTQYF
J gene: TRBJ2-3
D gene: -
V gene: TRBV7-2
clone size: many

CDR3 DNA: TGTGCCATCAGCCCCCCCCCAGGGGAAGAGACCCAGTACTTC
CDR3 protein: CAISPPPGEETQYF
J gene: TRBJ2-5
D gene: -
V gene: TRBV10-3
clone size: -

CDR3 DNA: TGCAGTGCTAGGCCTAGCGGGGTAGCCAAAAACATTCAGTACTTC
CDR3 protein: CSARPSGVAKNIQYF
J gene: TRBJ2-4
D gene: TRBD2
V gene: TRBV20-1
clone size: many

CDR3 DNA: TGTGCCAGCAGTGATTCCCGGACTCCCCTCGAGCAGTACTTC
CDR3 protein: CASSDSRTPLEQYF
J gene: TRBJ2-7
D gene: -
V gene: TRBV25-1
clone size: many

CDR3 DNA: TGTGCCAGCAGAACGGACAGGGAAGGAACAGATACGCAGTATTTT
CDR3 protein: CASRTDREGTDTQYF
J gene: TRBJ2-3
D gene: TRBD1
V gene: TRBV28
clone size: many

CDR3 DNA: TGTGCCGGGTCCGGGACAGGGAGTAACACCATATATTTT
CDR3 protein: CAGSGTGSNTIYF
J gene: TRBJ1-3
D gene: TRBD1
V gene: TRBV6-6
clone size: many

CDR3 DNA: TGTGCCAGCAGCTTAGCAACAGGGCGCGTGTACGGTACGCAGTATTTT
CDR3 protein: CASSLATGRVYGTQYF
J gene: TRBJ2-3
D gene: -
V gene: TRBV7-2
clone size: few

CDR3 DNA: TGTGCCAGCAGCCGTTCGACAGCTACTAACTATGGCTACACCTTC
CDR3 protein: CASSRSTATNYGYTF
J gene: TRBJ1-2
D gene: -
V gene: TRBV16
clone size: many

CDR3 DNA: TGTGCCAGCAGTTACTCGAGCACCGGGGAGCTGTTTTTT
CDR3 protein: CASSYSSTGELFF
J gene: TRBJ2-2
D gene: -
V gene: TRBV6-2/TRBV6-3
clone size: many

CDR3 DNA: TGCAGTGCTAGAGTGAGCGGGAGGGTAACAGATACGCAGTATTTT
CDR3 protein: CSARVSGRVTDTQYF
J gene: TRBJ2-3
D gene: TRBD2
V gene: TRBV20-1
clone size: many

CDR3 DNA: TGTGCCAGCAGCGCCGCCAAAGAGCAGTACTTC
CDR3 protein: CASSAAKEQYF
J gene: TRBJ2-7
D gene: -
V gene: TRBV14
clone size: many

CDR3 DNA: TGCAGCGTTGAGGACCGACCTCCTGGGGCCAACGTCCTGACTTTC
CDR3 protein: CSVEDRPPGANVLTF
J gene: TRBJ2-6
D gene: -
V gene: TRBV29-1
clone size: many

CDR3 DNA: TGCAGTGCCGGCGGACTAGCGGGAGGGCCGGAAACGCAGTATTTT
CDR3 protein: CSAGGLAGGPETQYF
J gene: TRBJ2-3
D gene: TRBD2
V gene: TRBV20-1
clone size: many

CDR3 DNA: TGTGCCAGCAGTTCCGCCCGGACGGTAGCTAACTATGGCTACACCTTC
CDR3 protein: CASSSARTVANYGYTF
J gene: TRBJ1-2
D gene: -
V gene: TRBV28
clone size: many

CDR3 DNA: TGTGCCAGTAGTATGCTAGCGGGAGGATTCAATGAGCAGTTCTTC
CDR3 protein: CASSMLAGGFNEQFF
J gene: TRBJ2-1
D gene: TRBD2
V gene: TRBV19
clone size: -

CDR3 DNA: TGCGCCAGCAGCTTACAGGGGAGGTTTGATCAGCCCCAGCATTTT
CDR3 protein: CASSLQGRFDQPQHF
J gene: TRBJ1-5
D gene: TRBD1
V gene: TRBV5-1
clone size: many

CDR3 DNA: TGTGCCAGCAGTGGTTACAATCAGCCCCAGCATTTT
CDR3 protein: CASSGYNQPQHF
J gene: TRBJ1-5
D gene: -
V gene: TRBV7-2
clone size: -

CDR3 DNA: TGTGCCAGCAGTGAGGGGACGGATAATTCACCCCTCCACTTT
CDR3 protein: CASSEGTDNSPLHF
J gene: TRBJ1-6
D gene: -
V gene: TRBV6-1
clone size: many

CDR3 DNA: TGCAGTGGGGTGGGTTTTCCAGAGACCCAGTACTTC
CDR3 protein: CSGVGFPETQYF
J gene: TRBJ2-5
D gene: -
V gene: TRBV20-1
clone size: few

CDR3 DNA: TGTGCCAGCAGCCCCGGGACAGGGATGTCCGGGGAGCTGTTTTTT
CDR3 protein: CASSPGTGMSGELFF
J gene: TRBJ2-2
D gene: TRBD1
V gene: TRBV12-3/TRBV12-4
clone size: many

CDR3 DNA: TGTGCCAGCAGTTCGTCCTCAGATACGCAGTATTTT
CDR3 protein: CASSSSSDTQYF
J gene: TRBJ2-3
D gene: -
V gene: TRBV7-3
clone size: many

CDR3 DNA: TGTGCCAGCAGCCCGGGTATAACGAACACTGAAGCTTTCTTT
CDR3 protein: CASSPGITNTEAFF
J gene: TRBJ1-1
D gene: -
V gene: TRBV7-6
clone size: many

CDR3 DNA: TGTGCCAGCAGCTTAATGGGGGGGAGGGCAGAGACCCAGTACTTC
CDR3 protein: CASSLMGGRAETQYF
J gene: TRBJ2-5
D gene: TRBD2
V gene: TRBV7-3
clone size: many

CDR3 DNA: TGTGCCAGCAGCTTAGCACAGGGGGTAGAAGCTTTCTTT
CDR3 protein: CASSLAQGVEAFF
J gene: TRBJ1-1
D gene: TRBD1
V gene: TRBV7-9
clone size: -

CDR3 DNA: TGTGCCAGCACTCGAGGAGCAGACTCCTACAATGAGCAGTTCTTC
CDR3 protein: CASTRGADSYNEQFF
J gene: TRBJ2-1
D gene: -
V gene: TRBV6-1
clone size: many

CDR3 DNA: TGTGCCAGCAGCCAAGATCGGCAGCGCACAGATACGCAGTATTTT
CDR3 protein: CASSQDRQRTDTQYF
J gene: TRBJ2-3
D gene: -
V gene: TRBV3-1
clone size: many

CDR3 DNA: TGTGCCAGCAGCCCGAGTAGCGTGTACTCTGGGGCCAACGTCCTGACTTTC
CDR3 protein: CASSPSSVYSGANVLTF
J gene: TRBJ2-6
D gene: -
V gene: TRBV7-2
clone size: many

CDR3 DNA: TGTGCCAGCAGCGAGAGGGGGACAGGGGGTTTCGACGAGCAGTACTTC
CDR3 protein: CASSERGTGGFDEQYF
J gene: TRBJ2-7
D gene: TRBD1
V gene: TRBV9
clone size: few

CDR3 DNA: TGTGCCAGCAGTCCCATTCCCGCATACCAAGAGACCCAGTACTTC
CDR3 protein: CASSPIPAYQETQYF
J gene: TRBJ2-5
D gene: -
V gene: TRBV28
clone size: many

CDR3 DNA: TGCAGTGCTAGAGATCGAATGGCGGGGTCCTACAATGAGCAGTTCTTC
CDR3 protein: CSARDRMAGSYNEQFF
J gene: TRBJ2-1
D gene: -
V gene: TRBV20-1
clone size: many

CDR3 DNA: TGTGCCAGCAGCCTGATCGCCCCAGGGACAGGGGAAGAGACCCAGTACTTC
CDR3 protein: CASSLIAPGTGEETQYF
J gene: TRBJ2-5
D gene: TRBD1
V gene: TRBV7-8
clone size: many

CDR3 DNA: TGTGCCAGCGGCCCGAGGGACGTCGGCTACACCTTC
CDR3 protein: CASGPRDVGYTF
J gene: TRBJ1-2
D gene: -
V gene: TRBV5-6
clone size: -

CDR3 DNA: TGTGCCAGCAACCAACGGGGGCCCGGGGAGCTGTTTTTT
CDR3 protein: CASNQRGPGELFF
J gene: TRBJ2-2
D gene: -
V gene: TRBV12-3/TRBV12-4
clone size: many

CDR3 DNA: TGTGCCAGCAGTGAGATCAAGGGGATTGAAAAACTGTTTTTT
CDR3 protein: CASSEIKGIEKLFF
J gene: TRBJ1-4
D gene: -
V gene: TRBV2
clone size: many

CDR3 DNA: TGTGCCAGCAGCATTGGGGCCTCTTCTAACTATGGCTACACCTTC
CDR3 protein: CASSIGASSNYGYTF
J gene: TRBJ1-2
D gene: -
V gene: TRBV7-8
clone size: many

CDR3 DNA: TGTGCCAGCAGCCCGGGAGTAGCGGGAGTGGATGAGCAGTTCTTC
CDR3 protein: CASSPGVAGVDEQFF
J gene: TRBJ2-1
D gene: TRBD2
V gene: TRBV4-2
clone size: -

CDR3 DNA: TGCAGTGCTAGGGGACTAGCGGGGAACTACAATGAGCAGTTCTTC
CDR3 protein: CSARGLAGNYNEQFF
J gene: TRBJ2-1
D gene: TRBD2
V gene: TRBV20-1
clone size: -

CDR3 DNA: TGTGCCAGCAGTTTCGGACTCTCATCGGGCTACAATGAGCAGTTCTTC
CDR3 protein: CASSFGLSSGYNEQFF
J gene: TRBJ2-1
D gene: -
V gene: TRBV28
clone size: -

CDR3 DNA: TGTGCCAGCAGTTTCCGGGGGCCGGCGGGAAACATTCAGTACTTC
CDR3 protein: CASSFRGPAGNIQYF
J gene: TRBJ2-4
D gene: -
V gene: TRBV28
clone size: many

CDR3 DNA: TGCAGTGCTAGAGTCACCTATAGCAATCAGCCCCAGCATTTT
CDR3 protein: CSARVTYSNQPQHF
J gene: TRBJ1-5
D gene: -
V gene: TRBV20-1
clone size: many

CDR3 DNA: TGTGCCATCAGGAATTTACAGGTGCTGTCGAACACTGAAGCTTTCTTT
CDR3 protein: CAIRNLQVLSNTEAFF
J gene: TRBJ1-1
D gene: -
V gene: TRBV10-3
clone size: many

CDR3 DNA: TGTGCCAGCACCGTTGAGGCGGGAGGGAGCACAGATACGCAGTATTTT
CDR3 protein: CASTVEAGGSTDTQYF
J gene: TRBJ2-3
D gene: TRBD2
V gene: TRBV28
clone size: many

CDR3 DNA: TGTGCCACCAGTGATTCCCGTAGGGACGAGCAGTACTTC
CDR3 protein: CATSDSRRDEQYF
J gene: TRBJ2-7
D gene: -
V gene: TRBV24-1
clone size: many

CDR3 DNA: TGCAGCGTTGAAGATAGGCAGCCCAACGTCCTGACTTTC
CDR3 protein: CSVEDRQPNVLTF
J gene: TRBJ2-6
D gene: -
V gene: TRBV29-1
clone size: many

CDR3 DNA: TGTGCCAGCTCACCGGCACGGCGAGGCGGGAATGAGCAGTTCTTC
CDR3 protein: CASSPARRGGNEQFF
J gene: TRBJ2-1
D gene: -
V gene: TRBV18
clone size: many

CDR3 DNA: TGTGCCAGCAGGGCGGACAGGACAGGGGTGTACGAGCAGTACTTC
CDR3 protein: CASRADRTGVYEQYF
J gene: TRBJ2-7
D gene: TRBD1
V gene: TRBV28
clone size: many